This TCR beta chain is from a study of cytomegalovirus exposure and HLA in healthy donors. Study-wide points: Most CMV-associated TCR beta chains appeared HLA-restricted in a later analysis. TCR beta sequences reportedly predicted most subjects' HLA-A and HLA-B alleles accurately. Later on, a genetic analysis was performed. It linked a missense variant in DCLRE1C with V- and J-gene trimming of TCR beta.

PCR used 60 Vbeta primers and 13 Jbeta primers. Sequencing used immunoSEQ multiplex PCR; TCRdb keeps in-frame clones, though not all of them. The sample has 90,000 or so clones; roughly four fifths are singletons. This clone was seen once. What it recognizes is unknown. This clonotype was sampled from a man aged 25-45 years in good health and CMV-seropositive. The sequenced material came from PBMCs.

The CDR3 loop reads CAISSGGQHYEQYF. CDR3 DNA sequence: TGTGCCATCAGTTCTGGGGGCCAACACTACGAGCAGTACTTC. This chain connects TRBV10-3 to TRBJ2-7, with D tentatively TRBD1 (6 bases). CDR1 is ENHRY and CDR2 is SYGVKD in the germline V gene. The CDR3 extends over 14 amino acids. Trimming removed 5 bases from V and 3 bases from J, with 14 bases in between.